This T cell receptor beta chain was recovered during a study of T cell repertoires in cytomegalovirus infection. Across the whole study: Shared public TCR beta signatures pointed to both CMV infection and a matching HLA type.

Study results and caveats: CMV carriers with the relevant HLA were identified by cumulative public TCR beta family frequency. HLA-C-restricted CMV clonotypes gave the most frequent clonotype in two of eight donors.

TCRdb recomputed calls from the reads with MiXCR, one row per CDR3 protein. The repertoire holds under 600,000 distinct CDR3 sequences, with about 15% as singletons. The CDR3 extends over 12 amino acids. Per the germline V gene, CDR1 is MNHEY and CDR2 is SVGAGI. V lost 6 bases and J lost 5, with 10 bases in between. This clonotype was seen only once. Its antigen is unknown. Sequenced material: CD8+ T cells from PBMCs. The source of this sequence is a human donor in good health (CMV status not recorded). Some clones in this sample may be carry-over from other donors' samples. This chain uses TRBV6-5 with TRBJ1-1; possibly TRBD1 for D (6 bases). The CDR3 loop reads CASRQGWTEAFF. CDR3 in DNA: TGTGCCAGCAGACAGGGATGGACTGAAGCTTTCTTT.